This T cell receptor (beta chain) was identified during a study of shared clonotypes between healthy human individuals. Broader study findings: Read depth was anticipated to influence clonotype sharing among donors. Naive CD4 clonotypes were shared across a few donors at 4.5% to 6.5%.

Deep was the level used in running the assay. As handled by the study authors: ImmunoSEQ gave junction-only sequences without quality scores, so filtering differed. Profiled with immunoSEQ multiplex PCR; TCRdb holds only in-frame clones, not every one. That table furnishes V, J and clone size, whereas the DNA furnished D and trimming. The repertoire holds a few million clones, with around nine tenths as singletons. The CDR3 runs to 14 residues. The V and J ends lost 3 bases and 2 bases respectively, with 10 bases between them. The germline CDR1 and CDR2 sequences are ENHRY and SYGVKD. In regard to this clone: Its antigen remains unknown. Other DNA sequences in this sample translate to the same CDR3.

This chain connects TRBV10-3 to TRBJ2-5, with TRBD1 as a possible D gene (5 bases). Sequenced sample: naive CD4+ T cells sorted from blood. The subset here: CD45RA+ positively selected. This clonotype was obtained from a man aged 18 to 30 in good health. The CDR3 DNA is TGTGCCATCAGTGATTTGGCAGGGCAAGAGACCCAGTACTTC. It is translated as CAISDLAGQETQYF.